A single sample gave rise to the 30 T cell receptor beta chains below, sequenced in a study of identical twins. TCRdb passed the 5' RACE reads through MiXCR, listing each CDR3 protein once. The table includes roughly 770,000 distinct CDR3 sequences, roughly 20% detected once. These data were also filed under a second study, of T cells expressing NK-cell markers.

What was sequenced was PBMCs. The origin of the receptors is a woman between 18 and 29 years old in good health.

This chain joins TRBV20-1 and TRBJ2-1; 9 nucleotides align to TRBD1. Germline CDR1 and CDR2: DFQATT and SNEGSKA (reference sequence). Unmatched junction bases numbered 9, after V lost 1 base and J lost 8 bases. This CDR3 has 15 residues. CDR3 nucleotide sequence: TGCAGTGCTAGAGCCTGGACAGGGGCCGGGGATGAGCAGTTCTTC. Translating gives CSARAWTGAGDEQFF.

This clonotype was counted only a few times. The genes are TRBV15 and TRBJ2-3; D ambiguous. The CDR3 is made up of 15 amino acids. The V and J ends lost 0 bases and 1 base respectively, with 8 bases between them. The V gene's germline CDR1 is LNHNV and CDR2 YYDKDF (reference sequence). The CDR3, as DNA: TGTGCCACCAGCAGAGATAAACCTGGCACAGATACGCAGTATTTT. It specifies CATSRDKPGTDTQYF.

This clonotype was counted a few times. The rearrangement links TRBV10-2 to TRBJ2-1, with 13 nucleotides matching TRBD2. V lost 3 bases to trimming and J lost 7 bases; unmatched junction nucleotides: 6. CDR1 WSHSY and CDR2 SAAADI come from the germline V gene. This CDR3 is 16 amino acids long. The CDR3, as DNA: TGCGCCAGCAGTGACCCCGGACTAGCGGGGGCAAATGAGCAGTTCTTC. As protein: CASSDPGLAGANEQFF.

The V and J genes are TRBV4-3 and TRBJ2-7; D remains unclear. From germline, CDR1 is LGHNA and CDR2 YSLEER. V lost 0 bases and J lost 6, with 9 bases in between. The CDR3 is made up of 13 amino acids. The CDR3 DNA sequence: TGCGCCAGCAGCCAAGATCTGAACCTCGAGCAGTACTTC. Its translation: CASSQDLNLEQYF.

This clonotype was detected a few times. The rearrangement uses TRBV20-1 and TRBJ2-1; TRBD2 aligns across 12 bases. Germline CDR1 is DFQATT and CDR2 is SNEGSKA (reference sequence). The CDR3 contains 14 residues. Written as DNA, the CDR3 is TGCAGCGCCCCGACTAGCGGGAGTCAGGGTGAGCAGTTCTTC. Translating gives CSAPTSGSQGEQFF.

This clonotype has a single count. V and J are TRBV20-1 and TRBJ2-5; the D call may be TRBD1 or TRBD2 (5 bases each). This CDR3 is built from 14 residues. Between the trimmed V and J ends, which lost 3 bases and 4 bases, there was a span of 15 bases. The germline CDR1 and CDR2 sequences are DFQATT and SNEGSKA (reference sequence). The CDR3, as DNA: TGCAGTGCTAGTATGGGGACCTCCGGAGAGACCCAGTACTTC. Translation gives CSASMGTSGETQYF.

This clonotype was detected a few times. The V and J genes are TRBV11-1 and TRBJ1-1; D call uncertain. Germline V gene sequence: CDR1 SGHAT, CDR2 FQDESV (reference sequence). Trimming took 4 bases from V and 0 from J, leaving 30 bases between them. This CDR3 spans 21 amino acids. The CDR3 loop is CASSCLIDQRWLKWVNTEAFF. CDR3 DNA: TGTGCCAGCAGCTGTCTGATTGATCAGAGGTGGCTAAAATGGGTGAACACTGAAGCTTTCTTT.

This clonotype appeared a few times. The rearrangement links TRBV27 to TRBJ2-7, with D uncertain. The CDR3 contains 16 residues. Trimming cost V 0 bases and J 3 bases, with 15 bases left between them. Germline V lookup: CDR1 MNHEY, CDR2 SMNVEV (reference sequence). The CDR3 region is CASSLSATQQLYEQYF. CDR3 sequence (DNA): TGTGCCAGCAGTTTATCGGCAACCCAACAACTCTACGAGCAGTACTTC.

The table lists this clonotype with many counts. The chain recombines TRBV7-2 with TRBJ1-2; TRBD1 agrees at 7 bases. V was clipped by 4 bases and J by 6 bases; unmatched bases: 8. Germline V gene sequence: CDR1 SGHTA, CDR2 FQGNSA. The CDR3 loop spans 14 amino acids. The CDR3 loop reads CASSSQTGSDGYTF. The CDR3 DNA reads as TGTGCCAGCAGCTCTCAGACAGGGTCGGATGGCTACACCTTC.

The V and J genes are TRBV20-1 and TRBJ1-4; no firm D call. This CDR3 is built from 15 residues. V shed 5 bases and J shed 6 bases, with 19 bases lying between them. Germline CDR1 and CDR2: DFQATT and SNEGSKA (reference sequence). The CDR3 loop reads CSAPGNSALDEKLFF. For the CDR3, the DNA is TGCAGTGCTCCGGGGAACAGCGCCCTTGATGAAAAACTGTTTTTT.

The chain employs TRBV5-1 and TRBJ2-7; D may be TRBD2 (5 bases). Germline lookup yields CDR1 SGHRS and CDR2 YFSETQ. This CDR3 comprises 15 residues. With 5 bases removed from V and 0 bases from J, the gap between germline ends came to 15 bases. CDR3 loop: CASSRDGRSSYEQYF. CDR3 sequence (DNA): TGCGCCAGCAGTCGGGATGGGCGGAGCTCCTACGAGCAGTACTTC.

The chain employs TRBV5-4 and TRBJ1-4; 8 bases are a match to TRBD1. The CDR3 length is 13 residues. Germline V lookup: CDR1 SGHNT, CDR2 YYREEE (reference sequence). V was clipped by 6 bases and J by 8 bases; unmatched bases: 6. The CDR3 region is CASTDRGEEKLFF. As DNA, the CDR3 is TGTGCCAGCACCGACAGGGGAGAGGAAAAACTGTTTTTT. Together with reference TRBV5-4 and TRBJ1-4, the CDR3 gives the full variable domain: ETGVTQSPTHLIKTRGQQVTLRCSSQSGHNTVSWYQQALGQGPQFIFQYYREEENGRGNFPPRFSGLQFPNYSSELNVNALELDDSALYLCASTDRGEEKLFFGSGTQLSVL.

A few counts support this clonotype. The chain links TRBV5-1 to TRBJ2-2; no definite D call. Germline V gene data show CDR1 as SGHRS and CDR2 as YFSETQ. The CDR3 extends over 14 amino acids. Trimming removed 0 bases at V and 6 bases at J, with 9 bases between. As DNA, the CDR3 is TGCGCCAGCAGCTTGGAAGCCCGGGCCGGGGAGCTGTTTTTT. Encoded protein: CASSLEARAGELFF.

This clonotype has just a few counts. J is TRBJ2-3 and V is TRBV5-1; maybe TRBD2 (5 bases). The CDR3 has 18 residues. The V and J ends lost 0 bases and 2 bases respectively, with 19 bases between them. Germline V gene lookup returns CDR1 SGHRS and CDR2 YFSETQ. This CDR3 reads CASSLGRGSDSSTDTQYF. The CDR3 DNA is TGCGCCAGCAGCTTGGGTAGAGGGAGCGACTCCTCCACAGATACGCAGTATTTT. The variable domain in full, with the rest retrieved from reference TRBV5-1 and TRBJ2-3, is KAGVTQTPRYLIKTRGQQVTLSCSPISGHRSVSWYQQTPGQGLQFLFEYFSETQRNKGNFPGRFSGRQFSNSRSEMNVSTLELGDSALYLCASSLGRGSDSSTDTQYFGPGTRLTVL.

This clonotype has a handful of counts. V and J are TRBV6-1 and TRBJ2-7, with a weak D call TRBD1 (5 bases). Trimming took 3 bases from V and 2 from J, leaving 11 bases between them. CDR1 is MNHNS, CDR2 SASEGT, per germline. The length of the CDR3 is 14 residues. In nucleotides, the CDR3 is TGTGCCAGCAGTGACAAACAGGTTACCTACGAGCAGTACTTC. Its translation: CASSDKQVTYEQYF.

This clonotype was observed a few times. The V gene is TRBV13, the J gene TRBJ2-5; D perhaps matches TRBD1 (6 bases). Germline V lookup: CDR1 PRHDT, CDR2 FYEKMQ (reference sequence). This CDR3 is built from 12 residues. Trimming stripped 8 bases from V and 4 bases from J, with 11 bases between. The CDR3 loop reads CASRRGTETQYF. CDR3 nucleotide sequence: TGTGCCAGCCGCAGGGGCACAGAGACCCAGTACTTC.

The gene calls are TRBV12-3 or TRBV12-4 and TRBJ2-7; D ambiguous. CDR3 length: 13 amino acids. V gave up 7 bases and J gave up 9 bases, with 19 bases separating them. CDR3 region: CASTSADSVRQYF. For the CDR3, the DNA is TGTGCCAGCACCTCGGCCGATTCCGTCCGGCAGTACTTC.

CDR3 in amino acids: CASSYSKSLVRNNEQFF. CDR3 nucleotides: TGTGCCAGCAGTTACTCGAAAAGCCTAGTGAGGAACAATGAGCAGTTCTTC. This sequence joins TRBV6-2 or TRBV6-3 and TRBJ2-1, with D uncertain. Germline values: CDR1 MNHEY, CDR2 SVGEGT. V lost 0 bases to trimming and J lost 5 bases, with 17 bases between them. The CDR3 runs 17 residues.

The sample holds a few counts of this clonotype. The genes are TRBV5-1 and TRBJ2-7, with 7 bases identical to TRBD1. The V gene's germline CDR1 is SGHRS and CDR2 YFSETQ. This CDR3 spans 15 amino acids. V shed 0 bases, J shed 5 bases, and the junction held 8 bases outside the gene matches. Here the CDR3 DNA reads TGCGCCAGCAGCTTGGGACAGGGTATAACCCACGAGCAGTACTTC. Amino acid sequence: CASSLGQGITHEQYF.

This clonotype was counted between two and nine times. The chain uses TRBV7-2 and TRBJ2-5; D not resolved. This CDR3 has 15 residues. Germline values: CDR1 SGHTA, CDR2 FQGNSA. Between the trimmed V and J ends, which lost 2 bases and 2 bases, there was a span of 12 bases. The CDR3 region is CASSLIHTIQETQYF. The CDR3 DNA follows: TGTGCCAGCAGCTTAATCCATACTATTCAAGAGACCCAGTACTTC.

This chain links TRBV21-1 with TRBJ2-7; TRBD1 is the table's D call and was not checked against the DNA. TRBV21-1 counts as a pseudogene. CDR3 length equals 15 residues. The CDR3 here is CASSKVGVVRYEQYF. DNA of the CDR3: TGTGCCAGCAGCAAAGTAGGGGTGGTTAGGTACGAGCAGTACTTC.

The chain recombines TRBV6-5 with TRBJ2-7; 9 bases are a match to TRBD1. This CDR3 comprises 18 residues. V trimming: 1 base; J trimming: 0 bases; junction bases outside the gene matches: 10. Germline CDR1 reads MNHEY; CDR2 reads SVGAGI. The CDR3 reads CASSYYVGGQGTSYEQYF. The CDR3 nucleotides are TGTGCCAGCAGTTACTACGTTGGAGGACAGGGGACCTCCTACGAGCAGTACTTC.

The table lists this clonotype with a few counts. V usage is TRBV7-8 and J usage is TRBJ1-5; no firm D call. The CDR3 consists of 13 residues. Trimming pared 3 bases from V and 6 bases from J, leaving 9 bases between. Per germline, CDR1 SGHVS and CDR2 FQNEAQ. This CDR3 is CASSFKGVQPQHF. As DNA, the CDR3 is TGTGCCAGCAGCTTCAAGGGAGTTCAGCCCCAGCATTTT.

The chain recombines TRBV3-1 with TRBJ2-1; 10 nucleotides align to TRBD2. V was clipped by 2 bases and J by 6 bases; unmatched bases: 7. The CDR3 is 16 amino acids. CDR1 is LGHDT and CDR2 is YNNKEL in the germline V gene (reference sequence). In nucleotides, the CDR3 is TGTGCCAGCAGCCAAATTAGCGGGGGGACTCCCAATGAGCAGTTCTTC. It encodes CASSQISGGTPNEQFF.

This clonotype was counted a few times. The chain uses TRBV20-1 and TRBJ2-1; 8 bases map to TRBD2. This CDR3 contains 14 residues. The junction had 6 bases not matched to a gene; V was cut back by 7 bases and J by 1 base. Per the germline V gene, CDR1 is DFQATT and CDR2 is SNEGSKA (reference sequence). Here the CDR3 reads CSVQRGTSYNEQFF. The CDR3 nucleotides read TGCAGTGTGCAGCGGGGGACATCCTACAATGAGCAGTTCTTC.

The genes are TRBV29-1 and TRBJ2-1; 11 nucleotides line up with TRBD2. The CDR3 totals 12 residues. The trim removed 6 bases at V and 5 bases at J, leaving 0 bases unmatched. CDR1 and CDR2 (germline): SQVTM, ANQGSEA. The CDR3 region has the DNA TGCAGCGTACTAGCGGGGGACAATGAGCAGTTCTTC. Residues: CSVLAGDNEQFF.

V usage is TRBV7-2 and J usage is TRBJ2-1; 15 bases agree with TRBD2. The CDR3 has 16 amino acids. CDR1 and CDR2 (germline): SGHTA, FQGNSA. V was pared by 4 bases and J by 6 bases, with 4 bases of the junction left unmatched. Here the CDR3 reads CASSSGLAGGSNEQFF. The DNA of the CDR3 is TGTGCCAGCAGCTCGGGACTAGCGGGAGGATCCAATGAGCAGTTCTTC.

The chain's CDR3 is CASSHAGYEQYF. The CDR3 DNA is TGCGCCAGCAGCCATGCAGGCTACGAGCAGTACTTC. The chain uses TRBV4-1 and TRBJ2-7; D not certain. Deletions cut 3 bases from V and 3 bases from J, with 6 bases between. Germline CDR1 MGHRA, CDR2 YSYEKL. The CDR3 runs 12 residues.

The chain uses TRBV12-3 or TRBV12-4 and TRBJ1-3; D ambiguous. The V end was cut by 5 bases, the J end by 0 bases, with 8 bases between. The CDR3 covers 14 residues. The CDR3 DNA follows: TGTGCCAGCAGTCCGCACGGCTCTGGAAACACCATATATTTT. It encodes CASSPHGSGNTIYF.

The sample holds many counts of this clonotype. This chain uses TRBV7-2 with TRBJ2-7; D not resolved. The CDR3 loop spans 12 amino acids. Germline V gene data show CDR1 as SGHTA and CDR2 as FQGNSA. V lost 3 bases and J 5 bases, leaving 8 bases between the germline ends. The CDR3 is CASSLSSHEQYF. CDR3 sequence (DNA): TGTGCCAGCAGCTTGTCTTCCCACGAGCAGTACTTC.